The 19 T cell receptor beta chains below come from one sample, sequenced in a study of technical replicates of blood from four donors. TCRdb's table, derived via immunoSEQ multiplex PCR, lists solely in-frame clones and lacks some. The table has 45,000 to 55,000 clones, roughly 94% seen once. Sample: T cells isolated from PBMCs. These receptors all come from a human donor in good health.

The chain combines TRBV7-2 with TRBJ2-1; D is possibly TRBD2 (5 bases). Trimming removed 2 bases at V and 6 bases at J, with 11 bases between. Germline CDR1 is SGHTA and CDR2 is FQGNSA. The CDR3 sequence is 14 residues long. The CDR3: CASSLLDWANEQFF. The CDR3 DNA reads TGTGCCAGCAGCTTATTGGACTGGGCCAATGAGCAGTTCTTC.

The chain has TRBV10-3 and TRBJ2-7, with 10 bases that match TRBD1. With V trimmed by 8 bases and J by 5 bases, 6 bases remained unmatched. CDR1 is ENHRY and CDR2 is SYGVKD in the germline V gene. There are 13 residues in the CDR3. The CDR3 is CAIGRQGANEQYF. For the CDR3, the DNA is TGTGCCATCGGTAGACAGGGGGCAAACGAGCAGTACTTC.

The chain has TRBV5-4 and TRBJ2-1; TRBD1 matches 7 bases. The CDR3 is 15 residues long. Germline V gene sequence: CDR1 SGHNT, CDR2 YYREEE (reference sequence). V dropped 0 bases and J dropped 8; count of bases not matched to a gene: 8. The CDR3, as DNA: TGTGCCAGCAGCTTGGGACAGGGCATAGTCGATGAGCAGTTCTTC. Translation: CASSLGQGIVDEQFF.

The chain recombines TRBV5-1 with TRBJ1-2; 7 nucleotides align to TRBD1. Per the germline V gene, CDR1 is SGHRS and CDR2 is YFSETQ. V lost 4 bases, J lost 7 bases, and 10 bases stayed unmatched. The CDR3 has 14 amino acids. The CDR3 is CASSLGTEGGGYTF. The DNA of the CDR3 is TGCGCCAGCAGCCTCGGGACAGAGGGTGGTGGCTACACCTTC.

The rearrangement links TRBV7-6 to TRBJ2-7; D gene ambiguous. Germline CDR1 SGHVS, CDR2 FNYEAQ. This CDR3 is built from 14 residues. V was cut by 5 bases and J by 0 bases, with 11 bases left in between. This CDR3 reads CASSRGYRSYEQYF. CDR3 nucleotides: TGTGCCAGCAGCCGCGGATACCGCTCCTACGAGCAGTACTTC.

V and J are TRBV18 and TRBJ2-7; perhaps TRBD2 as D (7 bases). This CDR3 is built from 15 residues. Germline CDR1 reads KGHSH; CDR2 reads LQKENI. Trimming cost V 4 bases and J 0 bases, with 13 bases left between them. DNA of the CDR3: TGTGCCAGCTCACGGGCCGGGGGGCCCTCCTACGAGCAGTACTTC. Translation gives CASSRAGGPSYEQYF.

The chain carries TRBV9 and TRBJ2-2, with D possibly matching TRBD2 (5 bases). Trimming cost V 5 bases and J 5 bases, with 13 bases left between them. This CDR3 contains 14 residues. Germline values: CDR1 SGDLS, CDR2 YYNGEE. CDR3 bases: TGTGCCAGCAGTCCTAGGACTCTTACCGGGGAGCTGTTTTTT. Its translation is CASSPRTLTGELFF.

For the CDR3, the DNA is TGTGCCAGCAGCTGGACTCCGACAGGGAAGGAGACCCAGTACTTC. It specifies CASSWTPTGKETQYF. This rearrangement joins TRBV11-2 to TRBJ2-5, with 7 positions matching TRBD1. This CDR3 is 15 amino acids long. V gave up 4 bases and J gave up 5 bases; unmatched junction bases: 10. CDR1 is SGHAT, CDR2 FQNNGV, per germline.

The chain couples TRBV18 to TRBJ2-7; TRBD2 agrees at 8 bases. With 3 bases clipped from V and 5 bases from J, the junction kept 9 bases outside the gene matches. The CDR3 has 15 residues. Germline assignment: CDR1 KGHSH and CDR2 LQKENI. In nucleotides, the CDR3 is TGTGCCAGCTCACCGCCGGGGGGGGCGTCGAACGAGCAGTACTTC. Protein sequence: CASSPPGGASNEQYF.

V and J are TRBV5-4 and TRBJ1-1; weak D call: TRBD1 (6 bases). Germline values: CDR1 SGHNT, CDR2 YYREEE (reference sequence). The CDR3 runs 15 residues. The V gene lost 2 bases and the J gene lost 1 base, with 12 bases spanning the gap. The CDR3 here is CASSFPGVANTEAFF. In DNA form, the CDR3 reads TGTGCCAGCAGCTTTCCAGGGGTGGCGAACACTGAAGCTTTCTTT.

This clone was counted only a few times. The chain links TRBV7-9 to TRBJ2-7; 10 bases agree with TRBD1. The CDR3 totals 15 residues. V shed 1 base, J shed 3 bases, and the junction held 3 bases outside the gene matches. Germline lookup yields CDR1 SEHNR and CDR2 FQNEAQ (reference sequence). Here the CDR3 reads CASSLGGDRGYEQYF. CDR3 DNA: TGTGCCAGCAGCTTAGGAGGGGACAGGGGCTACGAGCAGTACTTC.

V is TRBV7-8 and J is TRBJ2-7, with D possibly being TRBD2 (6 bases). The V gene's germline CDR1 is SGHVS and CDR2 FQNEAQ. The CDR3 runs 15 residues. Between the trimmed V and J ends, which lost 0 bases and 5 bases, there was a span of 14 bases. The CDR3: CASSLAWSERDEQYF. CDR3 DNA: TGTGCCAGCAGCTTAGCTTGGTCCGAGCGGGACGAGCAGTACTTC.

The chain recombines TRBV5-1 with TRBJ1-1, with D possibly being TRBD1 (6 bases). This CDR3 comprises 13 residues. The V gene lost 4 bases and the J gene lost 8 bases, with 15 bases spanning the gap. Germline V CDR1 and CDR2: SGHRS, YFSETQ. The CDR3 region has the DNA TGCGCCAGCAGCCAGGGGACACCTCCCGAAGCTTTCTTT. This codes for CASSQGTPPEAFF.

V usage is TRBV5-4 and J usage is TRBJ1-4; a possible D gene is TRBD1 (5 bases). V lost 4 bases and J lost 2, with 9 bases in between. The CDR3 loop spans 14 amino acids. Germline V CDR1 and CDR2: SGHNT, YYREEE (reference sequence). In DNA, the CDR3 is TGTGCCAGCAGCCGGGGGGGGACTAATGAAAAACTGTTTTTT. Protein product: CASSRGGTNEKLFF.

The chain recombines TRBV11-2 with TRBJ1-4; the D is unclear. The CDR3 consists of 16 residues. CDR1 is SGHAT, CDR2 FQNNGV, per germline. V dropped 4 bases and J dropped 7 bases, with 19 bases sitting between them. In DNA form, the CDR3 reads TGTGCCAGCAGCTCGTCCCCCGGCTCGGGAGGTGAAAAACTGTTTTTT. Translated: CASSSSPGSGGEKLFF.

This clone appeared once. This chain joins TRBV5-6 and TRBJ2-7, with TRBD1 matching over 7 bases. The V segment lost 1 base and the J segment 3 bases; nucleotides outside the gene matches: 10. Germline V gene lookup returns CDR1 SGHDT and CDR2 YYEEEE. CDR3 size: 16 residues. CDR3 sequence reads: CASSLIGRDSHYEQYF. The DNA for the CDR3 is TGTGCCAGCAGCTTGATTGGCCGGGACAGCCACTACGAGCAGTACTTC.

The V gene is TRBV13, the J gene TRBJ1-5; D gene ambiguous. This CDR3 is built from 14 residues. With 2 bases removed from V and 0 bases from J, the gap between germline ends came to 5 bases. The germline CDR1 and CDR2 sequences are PRHDT and FYEKMQ (reference sequence). CDR3 in DNA: TGTGCCAGCAGCTTATTCGGTAGCAATCAGCCCCAGCATTTT. This sequence encodes CASSLFGSNQPQHF.

The chain joins TRBV7-9 to TRBJ2-7, with TRBD1 matching over 9 bases. V was clipped by 4 bases and J by 12 bases; unmatched bases: 4. The CDR3 contains 11 residues. Germline values: CDR1 SEHNR, CDR2 FQNEAQ (reference sequence). In DNA form, the CDR3 reads TGTGCCAGCAGCTCGACAGGGGGTATGTACTTC. This gives the protein CASSSTGGMYF.

This chain joins TRBV6-6 and TRBJ1-5; D remains ambiguous. Looked up from germline, CDR1 is MNHNY and CDR2 is SVGAGI (reference sequence). The CDR3 length is 13 residues. Trimming left V 2 bases short and J 6 bases short, with 8 bases between. CDR3 sequence reads: CASSYGGPQPQHF. Here the CDR3 DNA reads TGTGCCAGCAGTTACGGCGGGCCTCAGCCCCAGCATTTT.